This TCR beta chain was captured by sequencing in a study of cytomegalovirus exposure and HLA in healthy donors. Study observations and caveats: An assumption of roughly uniform sequencing depth across donors underlay the presence/absence analyses. Reportedly, diagnosis of cytomegalovirus status by the classifier showed high specificity and sensitivity. Some V segments could not be told apart, so they were left out, TRBV6-2 and TRBV6-3 among them.

Details on this clone: Its antigen remains unidentified.

With 60 Vbeta and 13 Jbeta primers, the PCR was carried out. Produced via immunoSEQ multiplex PCR; TCRdb's table is partial and in-frame only. Found here are 150,000 to 200,000 clones, about 80% of them singletons; the top ten hold around 7.2%. V was pared by 5 bases and J by 5 bases, with 8 bases of the junction left unmatched. The CDR3 runs to 14 residues. Germline CDR1 MNHEY, CDR2 SVGAGI. Material: PBMCs. The chain combines TRBV6-5 with TRBJ2-5; 7 bases map to TRBD2. This sequence originates from a man younger than 40 in good health and CMV-seropositive. In DNA form, the CDR3 reads TGTGCCAGCAGTAACGGACTAGAGGGGGAGACCCAGTACTTC. Protein: CASSNGLEGETQYF.